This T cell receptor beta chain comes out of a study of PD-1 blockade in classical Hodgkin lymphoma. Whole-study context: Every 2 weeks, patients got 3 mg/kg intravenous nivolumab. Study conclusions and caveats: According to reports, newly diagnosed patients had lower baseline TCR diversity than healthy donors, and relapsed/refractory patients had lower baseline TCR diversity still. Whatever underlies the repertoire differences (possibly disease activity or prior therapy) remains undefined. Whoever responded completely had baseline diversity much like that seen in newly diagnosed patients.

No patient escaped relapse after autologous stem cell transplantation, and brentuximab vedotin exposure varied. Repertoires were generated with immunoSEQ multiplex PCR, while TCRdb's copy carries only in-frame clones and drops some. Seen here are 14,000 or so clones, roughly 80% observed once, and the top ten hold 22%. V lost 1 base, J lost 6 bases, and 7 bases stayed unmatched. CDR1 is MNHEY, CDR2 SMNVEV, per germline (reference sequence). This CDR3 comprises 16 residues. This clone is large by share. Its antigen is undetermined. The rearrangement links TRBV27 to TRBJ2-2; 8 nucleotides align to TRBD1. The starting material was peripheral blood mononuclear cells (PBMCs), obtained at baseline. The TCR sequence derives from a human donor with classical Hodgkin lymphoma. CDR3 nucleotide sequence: TGTGCCAGCAGTTTATGGACAGGGTTGACGTCCGGGGAGCTGTTTTTT. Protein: CASSLWTGLTSGELFF.